The source of this T cell receptor beta chain is a study of control samples from healthy donors and cancer patients. Germline values: CDR1 ENHRY, CDR2 SYGVKD. The CDR3 extends over 13 amino acids. V was clipped by 8 bases and J by 5 bases; unmatched bases: 7. This table comes from immunoSEQ multiplex PCR, and its TCRdb copy is limited to in-frame clones, with some not included. The top ten clones hold roughly 2% of a sample with approximately 120,000 clones, more than 75% of them seen once. The V and J genes are TRBV10-3 and TRBJ2-7; 9 nucleotides agree with TRBD2. Sequenced input: blood. The TCR originated in a man aged 18 to 30 in good health. The CDR3 is CAIAGGEGHEQYF. Written as DNA, the CDR3 is TGTGCCATCGCGGGGGGGGAGGGCCACGAGCAGTACTTC.